This TCR beta chain was recorded in a study of OX40 agonist ivuxolimab in advanced cancers. About the study as a whole: Ivuxolimab was an agonistic, fully human IgG2 monoclonal antibody directed against OX40 (CD134), a costimulatory receptor. Partial responses occurred in three dose-escalation patients, of whom one had hepatocellular carcinoma and two had cutaneous melanoma. The paper covers the monotherapy dose-escalation part of the phase I ivuxolimab trial, which included N of about 51 patients. Peripheral TCRbeta sequencing aimed to test whether ivuxolimab altered TCR sequence diversity and caused clonal T-cell expansion. Intravenous ivuxolimab was administered to patients every 2 weeks at six dose levels: 0.01, 0.1, 0.3, 1.5, 3 and 10 mg/kg. Of the roughly 51 dose-escalation patients, hepatocellular carcinoma was present in some 19, melanoma in approximately 15, renal cell carcinoma in 9 and head and neck cancer in 9. The dose-escalation cohort was almost 85% male with a mean age of about 60 years, ranging from about 20 to 80. Patients were allowed to have had prior anti-PD-1, anti-PD-L1 or anti-CTLA-4 therapy, and less than 45% of the dose-escalation patients had previously received checkpoint inhibitors. What the study reported, not specific to this receptor: After ivuxolimab, more expanded clones were found on average in CD8+ T cells than in CD4+ T cells. The antigen specificity of the clonally expanded peripheral T cells was not determined. At doses of 0.1 to 3.0 mg/kg, clonal expansion of both CD4+ and CD8+ T cells in blood was seen between baseline and week 6. In the 0.1-3.0 mg/kg groups, partial responders had among the lowest normalized peripheral clonal expansion, particularly in CD8+ T cells. Low levels of normalized T-cell clonal expansion were also shown by some nonresponding patients.

As concerns this clone: Its antigen is still unknown. Base qualities are not recorded, but no much larger clone differs from it by a single base.

The trial excluded patients who had a history of autoimmune disease or were on systemic immunosuppression. Peripheral blood for TCR sequencing was collected from all dose cohorts at baseline, on cycle 4 day 1, and on cycle 7 day 1. The samples were taken from a phase I, first-in-human, multicenter, open-label dose-escalation trial of ivuxolimab. Adults with locally advanced or metastatic melanoma, renal cell carcinoma, hepatocellular carcinoma or head and neck squamous cell carcinoma were enrolled in the trial. Before TCR sequencing, CD4+ T cells and CD8+ T cells from peripheral blood were sorted into separate populations. To sequence the TCRbeta CDR3 region, genomic DNA was isolated from the sorted cells. The immunoSEQ Assay was used for sequencing of TCRbeta CDR3 regions. TCRdb obtained this table from immuneACCESS and retained in-frame rearrangements with V and J assigned. These tables miss some clones; where compared with another copy, unresolved V genes account for less than half of the shortfall, and the remainder is unexplained. The sample profile shows about 31,000 clones; around nine tenths of them were found once. Approximately 32% of the sample is in the top ten clones.

The sequence was obtained from an adult with an advanced solid tumor such as melanoma, head and neck, liver or kidney cancer. The material sequenced was CD4+ or CD8+ T cells sorted from blood, taken in a trial of the OX40 agonist ivuxolimab.

CDR3 protein: CASNTGGQGYTF. The nucleotide sequence reads TGTGCCAGCAACACAGGGGGGCAAGGCTACACCTTC. Recombination linked TRBV28 to TRBJ1-2; 8 middle bases align to TRBD1. V and J are trimmed by 7 bases and 8 bases, and the gene matches miss 6 bases of the junction. The CDR3 numbers 12 residues from cysteine through phenylalanine. Just CDR3 DNA is preserved here, 36 bases in frame from base 1. The CDR1 and CDR2 encoded by the germline V gene are MDHEN and SYDVKM.